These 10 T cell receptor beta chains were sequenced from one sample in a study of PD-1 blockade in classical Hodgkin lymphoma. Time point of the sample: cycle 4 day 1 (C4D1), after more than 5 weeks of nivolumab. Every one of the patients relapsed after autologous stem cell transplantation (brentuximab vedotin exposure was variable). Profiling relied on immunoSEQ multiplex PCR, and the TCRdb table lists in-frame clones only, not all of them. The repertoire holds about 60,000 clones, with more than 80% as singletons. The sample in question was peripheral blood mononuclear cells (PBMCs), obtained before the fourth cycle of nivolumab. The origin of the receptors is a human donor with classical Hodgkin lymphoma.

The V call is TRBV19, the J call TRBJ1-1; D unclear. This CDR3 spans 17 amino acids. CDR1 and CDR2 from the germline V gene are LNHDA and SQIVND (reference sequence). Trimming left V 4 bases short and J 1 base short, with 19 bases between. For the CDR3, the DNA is TGTGCCAGTAGTACCCCCTTGACCTTTACAGAGAACACTGAAGCTTTCTTT. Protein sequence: CASSTPLTFTENTEAFF.

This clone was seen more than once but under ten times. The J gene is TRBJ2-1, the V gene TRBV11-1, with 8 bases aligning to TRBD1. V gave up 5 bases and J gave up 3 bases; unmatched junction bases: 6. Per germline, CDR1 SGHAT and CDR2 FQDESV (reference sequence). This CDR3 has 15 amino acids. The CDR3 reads CASSEGTGRYNEQFF. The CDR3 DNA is TGTGCCAGCAGCGAAGGGACAGGCCGCTACAATGAGCAGTTCTTC.

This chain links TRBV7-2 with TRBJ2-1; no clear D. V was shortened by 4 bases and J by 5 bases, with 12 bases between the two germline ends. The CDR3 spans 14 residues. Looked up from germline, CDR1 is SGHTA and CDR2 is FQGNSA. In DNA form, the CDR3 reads TGTGCCAGCAGCTCCTTCGTGGCTGACAATGAGCAGTTCTTC. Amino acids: CASSSFVADNEQFF.

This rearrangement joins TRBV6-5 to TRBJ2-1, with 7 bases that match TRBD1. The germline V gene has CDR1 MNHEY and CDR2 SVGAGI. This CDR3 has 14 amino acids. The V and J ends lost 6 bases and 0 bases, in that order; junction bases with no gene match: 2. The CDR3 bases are TGTGCCAGCAGACAGGGGAGCTCCTACAATGAGCAGTTCTTC. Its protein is CASRQGSSYNEQFF.

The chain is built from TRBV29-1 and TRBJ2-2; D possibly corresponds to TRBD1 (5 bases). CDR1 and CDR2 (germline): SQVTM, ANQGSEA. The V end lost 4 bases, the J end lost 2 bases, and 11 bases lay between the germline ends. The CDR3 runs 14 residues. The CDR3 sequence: CSVARGPNTGELFF. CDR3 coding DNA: TGCAGCGTTGCTAGGGGCCCAAACACCGGGGAGCTGTTTTTT.

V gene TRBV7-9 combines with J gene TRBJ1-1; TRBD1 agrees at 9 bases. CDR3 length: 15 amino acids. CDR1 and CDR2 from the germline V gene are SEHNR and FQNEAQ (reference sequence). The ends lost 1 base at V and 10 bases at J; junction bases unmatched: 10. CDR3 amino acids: CASSLDRTGAMPAFF. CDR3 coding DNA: TGTGCCAGCAGCTTAGATCGGACAGGGGCAATGCCAGCTTTCTTT.

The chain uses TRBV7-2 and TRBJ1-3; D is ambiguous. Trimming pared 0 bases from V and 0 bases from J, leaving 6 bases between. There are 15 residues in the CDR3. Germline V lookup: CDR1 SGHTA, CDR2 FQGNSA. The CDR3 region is CASSLAHSSGNTIYF. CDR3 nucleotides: TGTGCCAGCAGCTTAGCACACTCCTCTGGAAACACCATATATTTT.

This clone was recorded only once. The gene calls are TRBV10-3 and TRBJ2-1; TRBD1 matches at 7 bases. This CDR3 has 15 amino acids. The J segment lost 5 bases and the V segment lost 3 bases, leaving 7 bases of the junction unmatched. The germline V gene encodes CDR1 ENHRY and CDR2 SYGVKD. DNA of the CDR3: TGTGCCATCAGTGAAAGCCCAGGGGGACACAATGAGCAGTTCTTC. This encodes CAISESPGGHNEQFF.

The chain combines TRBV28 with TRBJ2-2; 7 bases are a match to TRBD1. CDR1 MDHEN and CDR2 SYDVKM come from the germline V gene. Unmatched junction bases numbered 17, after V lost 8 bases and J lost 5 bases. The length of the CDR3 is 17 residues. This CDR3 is CASGDRAGRDLTGELFF. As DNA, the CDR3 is TGTGCCAGCGGCGACAGGGCCGGCAGGGACCTAACCGGGGAGCTGTTTTTT.

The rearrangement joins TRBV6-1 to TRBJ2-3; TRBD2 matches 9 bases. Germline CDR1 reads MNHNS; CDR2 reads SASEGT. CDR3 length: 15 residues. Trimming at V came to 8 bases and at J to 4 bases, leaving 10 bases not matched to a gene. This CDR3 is CASEVAGGLADTQYF. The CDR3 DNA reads TGTGCCAGCGAGGTGGCGGGGGGGCTCGCAGATACGCAGTATTTT.